This T cell receptor (beta chain) was recorded in a study of T cell clones after liver transplantation. In the study overall: Liver transplant recipients had immunosuppression withdrawal attempted within 2 years.

The data were produced by immunoSEQ multiplex PCR, yet TCRdb's version contains in-frame clones alone and is incomplete. The repertoire holds around 78,000 clones, with less than 85% as singletons. This sequence originates from a human patient who received a liver transplant. Some T cells could come from the graft donor. The sequences come from CD4+ T cells from blood, collected at the 22-month timepoint.

Written as DNA, the CDR3 is TGTGCCAGCAGCCGATTCTTGGGCACTGAAGCTTTCTTT. It is translated as CASSRFLGTEAFF. The chain joins TRBV14 to TRBJ1-1, with no clear D. V was shortened by 4 bases and J by 4 bases, with 10 bases between the two germline ends. Germline V lookup: CDR1 SGHDN, CDR2 FVKESK. This CDR3 has 13 amino acids.